What follows are 12 T cell receptor beta chains derived from one specimen sequenced in a study of blood T cell repertoires in COVID-19. TCRdb's table, derived via immunoSEQ multiplex PCR, lists solely in-frame clones and lacks some. This table has some 510,000 clones, over 75% appearing once. Input material: PBMCs or T cells enriched from blood (not recorded which). The receptors were gathered from a woman between 40 and 50 years old who had recovered from COVID-19.

This chain connects TRBV7-7 to TRBJ2-5; TRBD2 aligns across 11 bases. The CDR3 has 18 amino acids. The ends lost 4 bases at V and 5 bases at J; junction bases unmatched: 15. Germline CDR1 SSHAT, CDR2 FNYEAQ (reference sequence). CDR3 DNA sequence: TGTGCCAGCAGCTCCGGCTATGGTAGCGGGAGGGCCGGGGAGACCCAGTACTTC. The encoded protein is CASSSGYGSGRAGETQYF.

To note about this clone: Germline and junction disagree at one end, which may indicate a read error. The chain carries TRBV5-5 and TRBJ2-7; no definite D call. The germline V gene encodes CDR1 SGHKS and CDR2 YYEKEE (reference sequence). The CDR3 totals 13 residues. CDR3 loop: CASSFSGAYEQYF. The CDR3 region has the DNA TGTGCAAGCAGCTTCTCAGGCGCCTACGAGCAGTACTTC.

This chain connects TRBV7-2 to TRBJ1-1; D uncertain. Deletions cut 4 bases from V and 2 bases from J, with 8 bases between. The V gene's germline CDR1 is SGHTA and CDR2 FQGNSA. CDR3 length: 13 amino acids. The CDR3 spells CASSSYYNTEAFF. The CDR3 DNA sequence: TGTGCCAGCAGCTCCTACTATAACACTGAAGCTTTCTTT.

The chain has TRBV21-1 and TRBJ1-2; the D call of TRBD1 is as the table states it, not checked on the DNA. TRBV21-1 is deemed a pseudogene. CDR3 length: 18 residues. Here the CDR3 reads CASSKGDGNRGQVDGYTF. CDR3 in DNA: TGTGCCAGCAGCAAAGGAGACGGTAATAGGGGGCAGGTGGATGGCTACACCTTC.

The chain has TRBV15 and TRBJ1-2, with D perhaps TRBD1 (5 bases). Germline CDR1 is LNHNV and CDR2 is YYDKDF (reference sequence). Trimming took off 0 bases at V and 7 bases at J, with 15 bases between the two ends. This CDR3 region has 15 residues. The CDR3 region has the DNA TGTGCCACCAGCAGAGATTCAGGGTACGGACCTGGCTACACCTTC. Residues: CATSRDSGYGPGYTF.

The genes are TRBV5-1 and TRBJ2-1; 12 nucleotides align to TRBD2. The CDR3 contains 18 residues. V lost 1 base to trimming and J lost 2 bases; unmatched junction nucleotides: 7. Germline V gene data show CDR1 as SGHRS and CDR2 as YFSETQ. The CDR3: CASSLLSSGRGPYNEQFF. The CDR3 DNA reads TGCGCCAGCAGCTTGTTGTCTAGCGGGAGGGGGCCCTACAATGAGCAGTTCTTC.

The CDR3 bases are TGTGCCAGTAGTATTTTCGGACTAGCGGGACCTCGGAGGGTCACAGATACGCAGTATTTT. Translation: CASSIFGLAGPRRVTDTQYF. V gene TRBV19 combines with J gene TRBJ2-3, with TRBD2 identical over 12 bases. The CDR3 is 20 residues long. V trimming: 3 bases; J trimming: 2 bases; junction bases outside the gene matches: 15. Germline V CDR1 and CDR2: LNHDA, SQIVND (reference sequence).

The chain has TRBV4-3 and TRBJ1-1; D perhaps matches TRBD1 (6 bases). The CDR3 contains 15 residues. Germline CDR1 is LGHNA and CDR2 is YSLEER. Trimming removed 1 base at V and 4 bases at J, with 13 bases between. CDR3 in DNA: TGCGCCAGCAGCCAAGTTGAACAGGGTCGCACTGAAGCTTTCTTT. Its protein product is CASSQVEQGRTEAFF.

The chain has TRBV19 and TRBJ1-1, with D perhaps matching TRBD1 (6 bases). The CDR3 is 15 residues long. V was pared by 1 base and J by 5 bases, with 14 bases between. Germline lookup yields CDR1 LNHDA and CDR2 SQIVND (reference sequence). DNA for the CDR3: TGTGCCAGTAGTATAGGCAGGGGCCGAGGAACTGAAGCTTTCTTT. It translates to CASSIGRGRGTEAFF.

The chain is built from TRBV5-8 and TRBJ1-2; D is uncertain. Trimming removed 0 bases at V and 8 bases at J, with 17 bases between. The CDR3 contains 15 residues. Germline CDR1 SGHTS, CDR2 YDEGEE. CDR3 bases: TGTGCCAGCAGCTTGGGGGCCCCCGGTCGTAGAGGCTACACCTTC. Protein product: CASSLGAPGRRGYTF.

The CDR3 here is CATGTTPADYEQYF. In DNA form, the CDR3 reads TGTGCCACCGGGACTACCCCGGCGGATTACGAGCAGTACTTC. V and J are TRBV6-5 and TRBJ2-7, with 7 nucleotides matching TRBD2. The CDR3 has 14 residues. The germline CDR1 and CDR2 sequences are MNHEY and SVGAGI. V lost 10 bases to trimming and J lost 4 bases; unmatched junction nucleotides: 13.

This chain connects TRBV4-2 to TRBJ1-2; 7 bases are a match to TRBD1. The CDR3 totals 16 residues. Trimming took 0 bases from V and 5 from J; bases not matched to a gene: 9. Looked up from germline, CDR1 is LGHNA and CDR2 is YNFKEQ. In DNA form, the CDR3 reads TGTGCCAGCAGCCAAGAGAGGGGTCGGACAGGATATGGCTACACCTTC. It specifies CASSQERGRTGYGYTF.